One and the same sample provided the 17 T cell receptor beta chains below, sequenced in a study of T-cell memory formation after mild COVID-19. Using its own MiXCR run on the 5' RACE reads, TCRdb lists one record per CDR3 protein. Counted here are about 430,000 distinct CDR3 sequences, around 17% occurring once; the ten biggest clones make up around a fifth. The sequencing sample was made of PBMCs or a T cell subset sorted from them (not recorded which). The receptors were gathered from a young man who had mild COVID-19 (a few samples of this study predate the infection). Cell type and time point are not known.

This clonotype has more than one count but fewer than ten. The V gene is TRBV20-1, the J gene TRBJ1-3; D remains ambiguous. This CDR3 contains 11 residues. CDR1 is DFQATT, CDR2 SNEGSKA, per germline (reference sequence). Trimming took 4 bases from V and 5 from J, leaving 6 bases between them. The CDR3 protein is CSANLRNTIYF. DNA for the CDR3: TGCAGTGCTAACCTGCGAAACACCATATATTTT.

Only a few counts were recorded for this clonotype. The chain uses TRBV27 and TRBJ2-3; 8 bases line up with TRBD2. Germline CDR1 is MNHEY and CDR2 is SMNVEV (reference sequence). The CDR3 is 16 residues long. V lost 5 bases, J lost 1 base, and 8 bases stayed unmatched. The chain's CDR3 is CASSPGGGTGTDTQYF. The CDR3 DNA reads as TGTGCCAGCAGTCCGGGCGGGGGGACTGGCACAGATACGCAGTATTTT.

This chain uses TRBV14 with TRBJ2-1; D ambiguous. The V end lost 4 bases, the J end lost 4 bases, and 5 bases lay between the germline ends. The CDR3 is made up of 12 amino acids. CDR1 is SGHDN and CDR2 is FVKESK in the germline V gene. DNA for the CDR3: TGTGCCAGCAGCCCCCAGTACAATGAGCAGTTCTTC. As protein: CASSPQYNEQFF.

The chain joins TRBV20-1 to TRBJ1-2; a possible D gene is TRBD1 (5 bases). Germline V gives CDR1 DFQATT, CDR2 SNEGSKA (reference sequence). The CDR3 extends over 13 amino acids. The germline V and J ends were trimmed by 3 bases and 1 base, with 9 bases remaining between them. In DNA form, the CDR3 reads TGCAGTGCTAGCCTGGGGGGTAACTATGGCTACACCTTC. The encoded protein is CSASLGGNYGYTF.

This clonotype was observed a few times. The chain joins TRBV29-1 to TRBJ2-7; no clear D gene. The CDR3 contains 12 residues. Trimming pared 3 bases from V and 6 bases from J, leaving 12 bases between. Germline V CDR1 and CDR2: SQVTM, ANQGSEA. The CDR3 DNA reads as TGCAGCGTTGACACAGACGCTCCCGAGCAGTACTTC. Its translation is CSVDTDAPEQYF.

The CDR3 coding sequence is TGTGCCAGCAGTCAAGACACCTCCAACGGGGAGCTGTTTTTT. It translates to CASSQDTSNGELFF. V is TRBV2 and J is TRBJ2-2; D unresolved. The CDR3 sequence is 14 residues long. V lost 5 bases to trimming and J lost 7 bases, with 14 bases between them. Germline values: CDR1 SNHLY, CDR2 FYNNEI.

This chain uses TRBV4-3 with TRBJ1-3; 7 bases agree with TRBD1. V was clipped by 3 bases and J by 3 bases; unmatched bases: 2. CDR1 is LGHNA, CDR2 YSLEER, per germline. The CDR3 is 14 amino acids. The CDR3 spells CASSHRDSGNTIYF. The CDR3 DNA reads TGCGCCAGCAGCCATCGGGACAGTGGAAACACCATATATTTT.

Only a few counts were recorded for this clonotype. The chain employs TRBV5-1 and TRBJ2-3; 9 nucleotides match TRBD1. The CDR3 is 17 residues long. Germline CDR1 and CDR2: SGHRS and YFSETQ. The trim removed 1 base at V and 6 bases at J, leaving 12 bases unmatched. The CDR3 DNA is TGCGCCAGCAGCTTGTCTGGGCGGGACAGGGCGACGGATACGCAGTATTTT. This translates into CASSLSGRDRATDTQYF.

In this sample, this clonotype turned up a few times. In nucleotides, the CDR3 is TGTGCCAGCAGCGTCTCCTACCGGGGCGCCGTGAACACTGAAGCTTTCTTT. Protein: CASSVSYRGAVNTEAFF. The gene calls are TRBV7-9 and TRBJ1-1, with D possibly being TRBD1 (5 bases). Trimming shortened V by 5 bases and J by 0 bases, and 19 bases separated the two germline ends. Germline V CDR1 and CDR2: SEHNR, FQNEAQ (reference sequence). The CDR3 covers 17 residues.

Only one count was recorded for this clonotype. This chain uses TRBV7-9 with TRBJ1-2; D is possibly TRBD1 (5 bases). The CDR3 consists of 13 residues. Trimming removed 5 bases at V and 7 bases at J, with 14 bases between. Germline values: CDR1 SEHNR, CDR2 FQNEAQ (reference sequence). The CDR3 DNA reads TGTGCCAGCAGCGGTCGACCGGGACTTGGCTACACCTTC. Amino acids: CASSGRPGLGYTF.

The sample holds a few counts of this clonotype. The chain links TRBV27 to TRBJ2-2; D possibly uses TRBD1 or TRBD2 (5 bases each). CDR1 MNHEY and CDR2 SMNVEV come from the germline V gene (reference sequence). The CDR3 has 13 amino acids. V lost 10 bases and J 6 bases, leaving 15 bases between the germline ends. CDR3 region: CAISELGAGELFF. The DNA of the CDR3 is TGTGCCATCTCGGAGTTGGGGGCCGGGGAGCTGTTTTTT.

The chain uses TRBV20-1 and TRBJ2-3; 9 bases align to TRBD2. Trimming cost V 6 bases and J 2 bases; bases outside gene matches: 9. Germline assignment: CDR1 DFQATT and CDR2 SNEGSKA (reference sequence). The CDR3 sequence is 15 residues long. As DNA, the CDR3 is TGCAGTGCCGCGGACCAGCGGGGGGCCACAGATACGCAGTATTTT. This encodes CSAADQRGATDTQYF.

The chain carries TRBV6-2 or TRBV6-3 and TRBJ2-3; D gene unclear. Germline assignment: CDR1 MNHEY and CDR2 SVGEGT. The CDR3 extends over 12 amino acids. Trimming left V 5 bases short and J 4 bases short, with 7 bases between. This chain's CDR3 is CASSRFADTQYF. The CDR3 DNA reads as TGTGCCAGCAGTAGGTTTGCAGATACGCAGTATTTT.

V is TRBV6-2 or TRBV6-3 and J is TRBJ2-4, with 11 bases identical to TRBD1. Germline V gene sequence: CDR1 MNHEY, CDR2 SVGEGT. The length of the CDR3 is 19 residues. The V gene end was trimmed by 2 bases and the J gene end by 0 bases; junction bases not matched to a gene: 9. CDR3 protein: CASSYNLGTGGRAKNIQYF. The CDR3 DNA follows: TGTGCCAGCAGTTACAATTTGGGGACAGGGGGGAGAGCCAAAAACATTCAGTACTTC.

The chain combines TRBV7-2 with TRBJ2-2, with D unclear. There are 15 residues in the CDR3. V gave up 5 bases and J gave up 6 bases, with 16 bases separating them. The V gene's germline CDR1 is SGHTA and CDR2 FQGNSA. CDR3 nucleotide sequence: TGTGCCAGCAGCCCCTCCGTGACCTCACCCGGGGAGCTGTTTTTT. Amino acid sequence: CASSPSVTSPGELFF.

The sample holds a few counts of this clonotype. The J gene is TRBJ2-1, the V gene TRBV11-2; D is perhaps TRBD1 or TRBD2 (5 bases each). The V gene lost 1 base and the J gene lost 1 base, with 11 bases spanning the gap. CDR3 length: 16 amino acids. Germline loops: CDR1 SGHAT, CDR2 FQNNGV. The CDR3 spells CASSLAPEGSYNEQFF. The CDR3 DNA follows: TGTGCCAGCAGCTTAGCCCCTGAGGGGTCCTACAATGAGCAGTTCTTC.

This chain links TRBV10-1 with TRBJ1-1; 10 bases map to TRBD1. CDR3 length: 15 residues. In germline, CDR1 is WNHNN, CDR2 SYGVQD (reference sequence). V lost 3 bases to trimming and J lost 8 bases; unmatched junction nucleotides: 9. In DNA form, the CDR3 reads TGCGCCAGCAGTGATCCCGGGACAGGGGATTCGGAAGCTTTCTTT. Translated, it gives CASSDPGTGDSEAFF.